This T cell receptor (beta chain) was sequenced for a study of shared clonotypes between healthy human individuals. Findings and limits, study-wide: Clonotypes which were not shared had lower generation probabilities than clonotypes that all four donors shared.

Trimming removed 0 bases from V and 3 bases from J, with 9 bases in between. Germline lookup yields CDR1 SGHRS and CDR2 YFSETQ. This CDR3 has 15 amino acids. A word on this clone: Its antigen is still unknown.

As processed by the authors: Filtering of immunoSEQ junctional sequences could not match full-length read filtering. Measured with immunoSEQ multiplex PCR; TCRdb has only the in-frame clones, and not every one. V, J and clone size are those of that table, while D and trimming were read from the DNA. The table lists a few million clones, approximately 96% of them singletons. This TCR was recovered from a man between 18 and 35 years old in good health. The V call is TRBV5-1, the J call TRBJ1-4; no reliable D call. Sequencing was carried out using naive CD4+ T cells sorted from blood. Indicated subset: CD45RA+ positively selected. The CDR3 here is CASSLDMAPNEKLFF. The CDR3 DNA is TGCGCCAGCAGCTTGGACATGGCTCCTAATGAAAAACTGTTTTTT.